This T cell receptor beta chain was found in a study of blood T cell repertoires in COVID-19. The repertoire was sequenced with immunoSEQ multiplex PCR; TCRdb's copy has only in-frame clones and lacks some. The table has 20,000 to 25,000 clones, around 81% seen once. The sample was peripheral blood. This TCR came from a man in his 60s with active COVID-19.

CDR3 DNA: TGTGCCAGCAGAAGGACTAGCGGGAGGGTCGACGAGCAGTACTTC. It codes for CASRRTSGRVDEQYF. This sequence joins TRBV2 and TRBJ2-7, with 15 bases fitting TRBD2. CDR1 and CDR2 (germline): SNHLY, FYNNEI. The CDR3 covers 15 residues. V lost 6 bases, J lost 5 bases, and 5 bases stayed unmatched.